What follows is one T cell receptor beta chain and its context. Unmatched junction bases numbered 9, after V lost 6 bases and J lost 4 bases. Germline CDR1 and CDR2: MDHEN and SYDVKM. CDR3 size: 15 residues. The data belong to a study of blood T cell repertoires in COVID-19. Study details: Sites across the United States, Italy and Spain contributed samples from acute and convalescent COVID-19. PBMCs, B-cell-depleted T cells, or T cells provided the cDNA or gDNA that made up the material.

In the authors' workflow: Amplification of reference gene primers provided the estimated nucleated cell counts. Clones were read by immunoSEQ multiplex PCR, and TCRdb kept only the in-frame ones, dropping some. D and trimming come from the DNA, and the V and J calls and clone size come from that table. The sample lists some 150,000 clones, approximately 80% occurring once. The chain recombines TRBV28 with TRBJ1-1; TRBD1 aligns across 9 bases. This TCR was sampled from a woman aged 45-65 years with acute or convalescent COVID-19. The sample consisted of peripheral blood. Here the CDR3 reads CASSTLTGGATEAFF. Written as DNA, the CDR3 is TGTGCCAGCAGCACCCTGACAGGGGGTGCCACTGAAGCTTTCTTT.